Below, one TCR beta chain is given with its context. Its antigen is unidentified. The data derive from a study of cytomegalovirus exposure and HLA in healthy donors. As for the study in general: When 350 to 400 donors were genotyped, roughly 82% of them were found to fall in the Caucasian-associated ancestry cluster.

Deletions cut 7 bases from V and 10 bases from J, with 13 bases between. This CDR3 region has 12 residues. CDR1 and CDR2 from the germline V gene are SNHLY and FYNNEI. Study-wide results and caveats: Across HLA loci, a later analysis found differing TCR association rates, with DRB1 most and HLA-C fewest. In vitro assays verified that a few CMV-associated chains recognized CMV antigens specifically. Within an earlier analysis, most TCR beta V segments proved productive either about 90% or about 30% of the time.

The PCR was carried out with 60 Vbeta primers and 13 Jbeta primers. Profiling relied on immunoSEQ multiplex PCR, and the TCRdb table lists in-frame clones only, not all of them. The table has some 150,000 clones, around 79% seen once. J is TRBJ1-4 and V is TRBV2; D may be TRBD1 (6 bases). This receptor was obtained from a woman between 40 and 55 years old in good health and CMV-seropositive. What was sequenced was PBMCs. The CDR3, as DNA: TGTGCCAGCAAGGCAGGGGCGTCAAAACTGTTTTTT. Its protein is CASKAGASKLFF.